These T cell receptor beta chains were read from a single sample in a study of OX40 agonist ivuxolimab in advanced cancers. Sequenced by immunoSEQ multiplex PCR; TCRdb stores in-frame clones only, minus some. Here the sample spans tens of thousands of clones, about nine tenths being singletons. The sequencing used CD4+ or CD8+ T cells sorted from blood, collected in a trial of the OX40 agonist ivuxolimab. These receptors were collected from an adult with an advanced solid tumor such as melanoma, head and neck, liver or kidney cancer. Each CDR3 is given with its conserved first and last residue. D genes are given only for firm matches. The size of a clone is reported for some rows only, either as once, few or many, or as a class for expanded clones.

v_gene	d_gene	j_gene	abundance	CDR3aa	CDR3nt
TRBV27	TRBD1	TRBJ1-5	-	CASKYIPRQGISNQPQHF	TGTGCCAGCAAATATATTCCGAGACAGGGTATAAGCAATCAGCCCCAGCATTTT
TRBV18	-	TRBJ1-1	many	CASSPRVSTEAFF	TGTGCCAGCTCACCACGGGTGAGCACTGAAGCTTTCTTT
TRBV6-4	-	TRBJ1-6	-	CASSQSTNSPLHF	TGTGCCAGCAGTCAATCTACCAATTCACCCCTCCACTTT
TRBV18	-	TRBJ1-1	-	CASSPRSRGGGESEAFF	TGTGCCAGCTCACCACGTAGCAGGGGAGGCGGAGAATCTGAAGCTTTCTTT
TRBV15	-	TRBJ2-1	-	CATSKGGSYNEQFF	TGTGCCACCAGCAAGGGGGGCTCCTACAATGAGCAGTTCTTC
TRBV7-3	-	TRBJ1-2	-	CASSPGGRGSALTYGYTF	TGTGCCAGCAGCCCCGGGGGTCGCGGGAGCGCCCTCACCTATGGCTACACCTTC
TRBV7-2	-	TRBJ2-1	-	CASSLRSGDEQFF	TGTGCCAGCAGCTTAAGATCGGGGGATGAGCAGTTCTTC
TRBV5-1	-	TRBJ2-2	few	CASSPRTWNTGELFF	TGCGCCAGCAGCCCACGGACATGGAACACCGGGGAGCTGTTTTTT
TRBV28	-	TRBJ1-1	few	CASSLTGSRHEAFF	TGTGCCAGCAGTTTAACTGGGTCGAGACATGAAGCTTTCTTT
TRBV2	TRBD1	TRBJ1-2	few	CASSPQGARGGYTF	TGTGCCAGCAGTCCCCAGGGGGCAAGAGGTGGCTACACCTTC
TRBV15	-	TRBJ2-5	-	CATSRGQRHQETQYF	TGTGCCACCAGCAGAGGCCAGCGGCACCAAGAGACCCAGTACTTC
TRBV19	-	TRBJ2-5	-	CASSGDRVGGETQYF	TGTGCCAGTAGTGGAGACAGGGTCGGGGGAGAGACCCAGTACTTC
TRBV6-5	-	TRBJ2-1	-	CASSSLGAGYNEQFF	TGTGCCAGCAGCTCGTTGGGGGCGGGCTACAATGAGCAGTTCTTC
TRBV19	-	TRBJ2-2	-	CASSTGRVWGAGELFF	TGTGCCAGTAGTACCGGGCGAGTGTGGGGGGCCGGGGAGCTGTTTTTT
TRBV5-1	-	TRBJ2-3	-	CASSLSLDLTDTQYF	TGCGCCAGCAGCTTGTCCCTAGATCTTACAGATACGCAGTATTTT
TRBV7-6	-	TRBJ1-4	-	CASSLAGGTNEKLFF	TGTGCCAGCAGCTTAGCCGGGGGAACTAATGAAAAACTGTTTTTT
TRBV7-6	TRBD1	TRBJ2-6	-	CASSLVSGRGLGANVLTF	TGTGCCAGCAGCTTAGTATCTGGCAGGGGGCTTGGGGCCAACGTCCTGACTTTC
TRBV2	TRBD1	TRBJ1-2	-	CASALAGGYGYTF	TGTGCCAGCGCCTTGGCAGGGGGCTATGGCTACACCTTC
TRBV18	TRBD1	TRBJ1-1	-	CASSPLQGEAFF	TGTGCCAGCTCACCACTACAGGGGGAAGCTTTCTTT
TRBV7-2	-	TRBJ2-3	-	CASSLGTSDTQYF	TGTGCCAGCAGCTTAGGGACATCGGATACGCAGTATTTT
TRBV5-1	-	TRBJ1-2	-	CASSLDRANGYTF	TGCGCCAGCAGCTTGGACAGGGCAAATGGCTACACCTTC
TRBV28	-	TRBJ2-6	-	CASIRSSGANVLTF	TGTGCCAGCATTAGGTCTTCTGGGGCCAACGTCCTGACTTTC
TRBV19	-	TRBJ1-3	-	CASSRWTRDSGNTIYF	TGTGCCAGTAGTAGATGGACACGAGATTCTGGAAACACCATATATTTT
TRBV5-1	-	TRBJ1-2	-	CASSFYGEGPDGYTF	TGCGCCAGCAGCTTTTACGGCGAAGGGCCCGATGGCTACACCTTC
TRBV5-5	-	TRBJ2-7	-	CASSGGPTRRGNEQYF	TGTGCCAGCAGCGGGGGCCCAACTAGGAGGGGAAACGAGCAGTACTTC
TRBV30	TRBD1	TRBJ1-3	-	CAHDGTGLIVSAGNTIYF	TGTGCCCATGACGGGACAGGTTTAATCGTCTCGGCTGGAAACACCATATATTTT
TRBV29-1	-	TRBJ1-4	-	CSVGGEKLFF	TGCAGCGTCGGGGGCGAAAAACTGTTTTTT
TRBV7-2	TRBD1	TRBJ2-7	-	CASSKGQGTYEQYF	TGTGCCAGCAGCAAGGGACAGGGGACCTACGAGCAGTACTTC
TRBV5-4	-	TRBJ2-3	-	CASSFRGFGGLGDTQYF	TGTGCCAGCAGCTTCCGGGGGTTTGGTGGGTTGGGGGATACGCAGTATTTT
TRBV19	-	TRBJ2-1	-	CATGSGLQATSNNEQFF	TGTGCCACTGGGTCGGGGCTCCAGGCAACCTCGAACAATGAGCAGTTCTTC
TRBV6-5	TRBD2	TRBJ2-2	-	CASSGGGVRGELFF	TGTGCCAGTAGTGGGGGGGGAGTTCGGGGGGAGCTGTTTTTT
TRBV5-1	TRBD2	TRBJ2-1	-	CASSYAGESEQFF	TGCGCCAGCAGCTACGCGGGGGAGTCTGAGCAGTTCTTC
TRBV7-9	TRBD2	TRBJ2-7	few	CASSLSGSGGYEQYF	TGTGCCAGCAGCTTAAGCGGTAGCGGGGGGTACGAGCAGTACTTC
TRBV28	TRBD1	TRBJ1-4	-	CASSFPTGGNEKLFF	TGTGCCAGCAGTTTCCCGACAGGGGGAAATGAAAAACTGTTTTTT